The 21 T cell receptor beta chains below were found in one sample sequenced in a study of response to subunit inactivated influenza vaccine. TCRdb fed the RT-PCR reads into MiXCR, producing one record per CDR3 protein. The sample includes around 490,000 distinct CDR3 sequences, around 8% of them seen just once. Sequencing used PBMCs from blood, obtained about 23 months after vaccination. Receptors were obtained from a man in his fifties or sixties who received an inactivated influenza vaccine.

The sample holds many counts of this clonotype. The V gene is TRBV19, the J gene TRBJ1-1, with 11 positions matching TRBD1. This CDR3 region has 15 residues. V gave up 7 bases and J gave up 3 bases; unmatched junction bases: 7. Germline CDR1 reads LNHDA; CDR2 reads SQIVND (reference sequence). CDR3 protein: CASTSGTGGYTEAFF. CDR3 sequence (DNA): TGTGCCAGTACCTCCGGGACAGGGGGTTACACTGAAGCTTTCTTT.

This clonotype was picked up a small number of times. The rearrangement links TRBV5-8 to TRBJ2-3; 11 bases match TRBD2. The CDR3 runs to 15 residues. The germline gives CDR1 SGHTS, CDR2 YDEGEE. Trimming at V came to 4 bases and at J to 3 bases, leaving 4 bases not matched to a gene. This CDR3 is CASSTGLAVTDTQYF. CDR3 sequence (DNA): TGTGCCAGCAGCACGGGACTAGCGGTTACAGATACGCAGTATTTT.

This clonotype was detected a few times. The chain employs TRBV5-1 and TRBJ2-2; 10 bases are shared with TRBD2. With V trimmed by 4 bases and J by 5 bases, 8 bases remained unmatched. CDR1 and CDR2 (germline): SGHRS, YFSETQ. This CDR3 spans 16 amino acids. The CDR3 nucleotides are TGCGCCAGCAGCACTTCTAGCGGGAGAGAAACCGGGGAGCTGTTTTTT. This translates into CASSTSSGRETGELFF. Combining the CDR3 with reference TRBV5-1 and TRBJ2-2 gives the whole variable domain KAGVTQTPRYLIKTRGQQVTLSCSPISGHRSVSWYQQTPGQGLQFLFEYFSETQRNKGNFPGRFSGRQFSNSRSEMNVSTLELGDSALYLCASSTSSGRETGELFFGEGSRLTVL.

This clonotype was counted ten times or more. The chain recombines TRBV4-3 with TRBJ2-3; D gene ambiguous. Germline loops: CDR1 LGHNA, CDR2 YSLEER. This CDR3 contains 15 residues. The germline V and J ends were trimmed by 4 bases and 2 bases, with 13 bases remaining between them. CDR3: CASSLRSQNTDTQYF. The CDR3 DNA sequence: TGCGCCAGCAGCCTAAGGAGCCAAAACACAGATACGCAGTATTTT.

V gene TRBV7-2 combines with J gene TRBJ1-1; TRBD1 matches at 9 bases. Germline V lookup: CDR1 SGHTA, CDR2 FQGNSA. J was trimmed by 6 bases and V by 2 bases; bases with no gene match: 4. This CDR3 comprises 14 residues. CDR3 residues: CASSLRQGVSEAFF. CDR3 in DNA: TGTGCCAGCAGCTTAAGACAGGGGGTCTCTGAAGCTTTCTTT.

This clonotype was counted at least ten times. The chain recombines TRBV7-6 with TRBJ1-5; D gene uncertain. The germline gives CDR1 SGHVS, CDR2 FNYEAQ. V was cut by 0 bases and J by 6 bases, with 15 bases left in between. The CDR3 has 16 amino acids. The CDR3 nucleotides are TGTGCCAGCAGCTTAGCAGGGAATCGTGGGTCTCAGCCCCAGCATTTT. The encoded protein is CASSLAGNRGSQPQHF.

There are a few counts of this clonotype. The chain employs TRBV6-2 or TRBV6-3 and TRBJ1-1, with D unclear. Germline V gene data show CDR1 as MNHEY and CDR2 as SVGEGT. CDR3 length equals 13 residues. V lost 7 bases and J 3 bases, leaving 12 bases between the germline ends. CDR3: CASTSSGYTEAFF. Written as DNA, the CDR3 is TGTGCCAGCACCTCAAGTGGGTACACTGAAGCTTTCTTT.

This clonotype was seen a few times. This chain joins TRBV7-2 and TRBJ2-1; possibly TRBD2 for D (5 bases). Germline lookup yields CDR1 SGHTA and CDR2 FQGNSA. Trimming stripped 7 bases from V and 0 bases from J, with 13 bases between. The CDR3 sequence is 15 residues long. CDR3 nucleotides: TGTGCCAGCATCACTGGGGAGAGCTCCTACAATGAGCAGTTCTTC. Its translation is CASITGESSYNEQFF.

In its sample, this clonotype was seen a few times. The CDR3 loop reads CAWRDKGVTYEQYF. The CDR3 coding sequence is TGTGCCTGGAGAGACAAGGGGGTTACCTACGAGCAGTACTTC. The gene calls are TRBV30 and TRBJ2-7; D is perhaps TRBD1 (6 bases). Looked up from germline, CDR1 is GTSNPN and CDR2 is SVGIG (reference sequence). The CDR3 runs to 14 residues. V dropped 3 bases and J dropped 2 bases, with 14 bases sitting between them.

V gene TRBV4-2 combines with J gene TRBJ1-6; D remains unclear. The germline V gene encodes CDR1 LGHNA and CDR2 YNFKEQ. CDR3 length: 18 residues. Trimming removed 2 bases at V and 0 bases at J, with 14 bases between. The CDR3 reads CASSQLPSSSSYNSPLHF. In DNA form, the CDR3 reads TGTGCCAGCAGCCAACTCCCATCGTCAAGCTCCTATAATTCACCCCTCCACTTT.

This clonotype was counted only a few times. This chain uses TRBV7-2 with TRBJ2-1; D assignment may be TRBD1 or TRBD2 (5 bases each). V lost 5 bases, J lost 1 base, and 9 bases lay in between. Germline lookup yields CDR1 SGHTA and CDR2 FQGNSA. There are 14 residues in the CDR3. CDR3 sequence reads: CASSRDRSYNEQFF. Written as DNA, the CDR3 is TGTGCCAGCAGCCGGGACCGATCCTACAATGAGCAGTTCTTC.

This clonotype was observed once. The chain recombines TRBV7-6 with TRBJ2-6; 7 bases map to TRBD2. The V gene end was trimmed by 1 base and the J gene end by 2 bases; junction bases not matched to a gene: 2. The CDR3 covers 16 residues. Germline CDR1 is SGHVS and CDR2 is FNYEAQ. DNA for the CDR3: TGTGCCAGCAGCTTAGAGGCGGGGGCTGGGGCCAACGTCCTGACTTTC. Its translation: CASSLEAGAGANVLTF.

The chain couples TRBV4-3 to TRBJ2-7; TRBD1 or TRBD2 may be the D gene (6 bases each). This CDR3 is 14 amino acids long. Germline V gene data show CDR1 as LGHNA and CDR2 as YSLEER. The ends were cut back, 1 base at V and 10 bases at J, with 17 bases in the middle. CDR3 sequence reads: CASSQAGGRGAQYF. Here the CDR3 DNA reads TGCGCCAGCAGCCAAGCCGGGGGTAGGGGGGCCCAGTACTTC.

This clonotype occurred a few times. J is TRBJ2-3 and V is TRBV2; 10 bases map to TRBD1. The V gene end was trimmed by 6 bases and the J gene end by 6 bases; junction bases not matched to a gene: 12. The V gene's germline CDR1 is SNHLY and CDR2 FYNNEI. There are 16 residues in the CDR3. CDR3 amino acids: CASRVPWGQGRDTQYF. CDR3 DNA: TGTGCCAGCAGAGTCCCTTGGGGACAGGGGCGGGATACGCAGTATTTT.

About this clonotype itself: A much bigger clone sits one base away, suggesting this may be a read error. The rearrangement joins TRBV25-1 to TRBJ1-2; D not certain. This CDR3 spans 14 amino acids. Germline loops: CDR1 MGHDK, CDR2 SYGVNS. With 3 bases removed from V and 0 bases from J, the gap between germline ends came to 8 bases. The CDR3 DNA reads TGTGCCAGCAGTGAGCAGGTAGCTAACTATGGCTACACCTTC. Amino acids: CASSEQVANYGYTF.

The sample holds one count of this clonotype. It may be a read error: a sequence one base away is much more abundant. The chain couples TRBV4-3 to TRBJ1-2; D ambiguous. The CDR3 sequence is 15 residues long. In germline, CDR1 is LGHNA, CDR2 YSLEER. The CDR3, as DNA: TGCGCCAGCAGCCGCGGGCGGGGATTGGACTATGGCTCCACCTTC. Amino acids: CASSRGRGLDYGSTF.

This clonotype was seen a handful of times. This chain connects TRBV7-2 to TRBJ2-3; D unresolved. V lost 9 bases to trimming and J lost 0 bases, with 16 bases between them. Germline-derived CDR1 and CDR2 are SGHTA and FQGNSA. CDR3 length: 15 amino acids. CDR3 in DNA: TGTGCCAGTGCGACCGCTTCAACTAGCACAGATACGCAGTATTTT. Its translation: CASATASTSTDTQYF.

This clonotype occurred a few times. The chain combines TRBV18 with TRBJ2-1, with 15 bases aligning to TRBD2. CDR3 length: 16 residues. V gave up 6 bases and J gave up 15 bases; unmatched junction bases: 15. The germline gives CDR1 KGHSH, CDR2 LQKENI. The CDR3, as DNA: TGTGCCAGCTCTCAGGGGACTAGCGGGAGGACACACATATGGTTCTTC. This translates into CASSQGTSGRTHIWFF.

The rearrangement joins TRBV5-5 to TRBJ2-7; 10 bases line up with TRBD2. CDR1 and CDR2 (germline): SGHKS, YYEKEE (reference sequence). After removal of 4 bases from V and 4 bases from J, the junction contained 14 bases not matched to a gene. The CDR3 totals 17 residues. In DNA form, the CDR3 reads TGTGCCAGCAGCCTCCGGACTAGCGGCCGGGGGGGGTACGAGCAGTACTTC. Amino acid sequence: CASSLRTSGRGGYEQYF.

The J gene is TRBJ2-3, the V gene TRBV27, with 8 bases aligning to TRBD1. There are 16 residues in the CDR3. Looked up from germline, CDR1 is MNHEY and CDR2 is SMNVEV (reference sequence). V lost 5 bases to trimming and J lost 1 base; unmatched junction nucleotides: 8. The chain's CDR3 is CASSTTGVRRTDTQYF. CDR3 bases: TGTGCCAGCAGTACGACAGGGGTGAGGCGCACAGATACGCAGTATTTT.

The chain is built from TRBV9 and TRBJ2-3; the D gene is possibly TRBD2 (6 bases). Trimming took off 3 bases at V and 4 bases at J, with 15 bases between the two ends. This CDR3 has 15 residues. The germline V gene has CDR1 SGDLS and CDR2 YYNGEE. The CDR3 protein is CASSGSGGTADTQYF. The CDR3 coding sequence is TGTGCCAGCAGCGGCTCCGGGGGAACGGCAGATACGCAGTATTTT. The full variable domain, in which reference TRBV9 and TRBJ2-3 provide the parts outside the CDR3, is DSGVTQTPKHLITATGQRVTLRCSPRSGDLSVYWYQQSLDQGLQFLIQYYNGEERAKGNILERFSAQQFPDLHSELNLSSLELGDSALYFCASSGSGGTADTQYFGPGTRLTVL.